This T cell receptor beta chain was obtained from a study of cytomegalovirus exposure and HLA in healthy donors. Study outcomes and limitations: Within an earlier analysis, most TCR beta V segments proved productive either about 90% or about 30% of the time. The likely origin of a cluster of highly shared sequence variants was a sequencing artifact. V- and J-gene trimming in TCR beta was tied to a missense DCLRE1C variant by an analysis performed later.

With regard to this clone: Its antigen is currently unknown.

V lost 9 bases to trimming and J lost 0 bases; unmatched junction nucleotides: 11. Germline-derived CDR1 and CDR2 are MDHEN and SYDVKM. The length of the CDR3 is 16 residues. Researchers ran the PCR with 60 Vbeta and 13 Jbeta primers. Produced via immunoSEQ multiplex PCR; TCRdb's table is partial and in-frame only. This table holds about 240,000 clones, roughly 82% found once. The source of this sequence is a woman between 40 and 50 years old in good health and CMV-seropositive. Sequenced: PBMCs. The J gene is TRBJ1-5, the V gene TRBV28; 7 bases agree with TRBD1. As DNA, the CDR3 is TGTGCCAGTGATGACTTGGGGACAGCTAGCAATCAGCCCCAGCATTTT. This gives the protein CASDDLGTASNQPQHF.